These T cell receptor beta chains were read from a single sample in a study of vaccination and CD4 T cells after COVID-19. TCRdb re-called the PCR reads with MiXCR, one entry per CDR3 protein. The sample carries about 15,000 distinct CDR3 sequences, around 40% recorded once. These TCRs' antigens remain unknown. Sequenced input: cultured CD4+ T cells from blood. The receptor source for this set is a human donor with COVID-19. The CDR3 runs from the conserved cysteine through the conserved F or W. The D gene is left open where the match is weak. Some rows mark clone size as missing; the rest say once, few, many or name a class of expanded clone.

v_call,j_call,d_call,clone_size,cdr3_nt,cdr3_aa
TRBV5-4,TRBJ2-1,TRBD2,-,TGTGCCAGCAGCTCGGGGGGGAGCGGGGACCCCTACAATGAGCAGTTCTTC,CASSSGGSGDPYNEQFF
TRBV5-1,TRBJ1-1,-,-,TGCGCCAGCAGCTTGGACGGACGGAACACTGAAGCTTTCTTT,CASSLDGRNTEAFF
TRBV10-3,TRBJ1-5,-,few,TGTGCCACAGAGGGTTGGAGATATAGCAATCAGCCCCAGCATTTT,CATEGWRYSNQPQHF
TRBV19,TRBJ2-6,-,few,TGTGCCAGTAGTATGGGACGGAACTCTGGGGCCAACGTCCTGACTTTC,CASSMGRNSGANVLTF
TRBV24-1,TRBJ2-3,TRBD1,-,TGTGCCACCAGTGATCCTCAAATGGGACAGGGGCCAGATACGCAGTATTTT,CATSDPQMGQGPDTQYF
TRBV7-2,TRBJ1-2,-,-,TGTGCCAGCAGCTTAGGAAGTGCAGGCGGCTATGGCTACACCTTC,CASSLGSAGGYGYTF
TRBV11-2,TRBJ2-7,-,few,TGTGCCAGCAGCTTAGCCGGGACCGACCCCTTCACCTACGAGCAGTACTTC,CASSLAGTDPFTYEQYF
TRBV12-3/TRBV12-4,TRBJ1-5,-,few,TGTGCCAGCAGTCCCGGACAGACCAGCAATCAGCCCCAGCATTTT,CASSPGQTSNQPQHF
TRBV6-1,TRBJ2-3,-,-,TGTGCCAGCAGCCACTGGCTGGGAAGCACAGATACGCAGTATTTT,CASSHWLGSTDTQYF
TRBV12-3/TRBV12-4,TRBJ1-5,TRBD1,-,TGTGCCAGCAGTCCCTTTCCGGGACAGTCTAATCAGCCCCAGCATTTT,CASSPFPGQSNQPQHF
TRBV5-4,TRBJ1-1,-,-,TGTGCCAGCAGCTTGGGGGGCACCACCCGGGCTGAAGCTTTCTTT,CASSLGGTTRAEAFF
TRBV6-1,TRBJ1-5,-,few,TGTGCCAGCGCACGGGGCTCGGGCAATCAGCCCCAGCATTTT,CASARGSGNQPQHF
TRBV7-8,TRBJ2-7,-,few,TGTGCCAGCAGCCCCAGGCCGGGGGACTACGAGCAGTACTTC,CASSPRPGDYEQYF
TRBV11-2,TRBJ2-5,-,-,TGTGCCAGCAGCTTATTCGGTGGGGCTACGTACCAAGAGACCCAGTACTTC,CASSLFGGATYQETQYF
TRBV7-8,TRBJ2-7,-,-,TGTGCCAGCAGCTCGCGACTCGAGGCCTACGAGCAGTACTTC,CASSSRLEAYEQYF
TRBV12-3/TRBV12-4,TRBJ1-1,-,few,TGTGCCAGCAGCTCATACAGGGACGCTTTCTTT,CASSSYRDAFF
TRBV6-5,TRBJ2-2,-,large,TGTGCCAGCAGTTACTCTGGGGGTCTCGGGGAGCTGTTTTTT,CASSYSGGLGELFF
TRBV2,TRBJ2-4,TRBD2,-,TGTGCCAGCAGTGAAATGGGTAGCGGGGGCAAAAACATTCAGTACTTC,CASSEMGSGGKNIQYF
TRBV5-1,TRBJ2-5,-,once,TGCGCCAGCAGCCCCGATAGTCGTCCCCAAGAGACCCAGTACTTC,CASSPDSRPQETQYF
TRBV27,TRBJ2-5,-,few,TGTGCCAGCAGTTTGAGGCAGAGTCAAGAGACCCAGTACTTC,CASSLRQSQETQYF
TRBV6-4,TRBJ2-3,TRBD2,-,TGTGCCAGCAGTGTCGGAGCGGGGACCACAGATACGCAGTATTTT,CASSVGAGTTDTQYF
TRBV20-1,TRBJ1-1,-,-,TGCAGTGCTAGAGAACCCGGGAGCGCGAACACTGAAGCTTTCTTT,CSAREPGSANTEAFF
TRBV15,TRBJ1-3,-,-,TGTGCCACCAGCAGAGACGGCGGTACTGGAAACACCATATATTTT,CATSRDGGTGNTIYF
TRBV7-2,TRBJ2-3,-,-,TGTGCCAGCAGCTTAGACCGGGGCTCAACGGATACGCAGTATTTT,CASSLDRGSTDTQYF
TRBV7-2,TRBJ2-5,-,-,TGTGCCAGCTGTCCCGGGATAGGGGTCGGGACCCAGTACTTC,CASCPGIGVGTQYF
TRBV14,TRBJ2-7,-,few,TGTGCCAGCAGCTACTATCAGCAAGGGTACGAGCAGTACTTC,CASSYYQQGYEQYF
TRBV6-1,TRBJ1-6,-,few,TGTGCCAGCAGTGAAGCGCTGGCTGGGATATTTCCCCTCCACTTT,CASSEALAGIFPLHF
TRBV19,TRBJ2-2,-,-,TGTGCCAGTAGTATTCCGGGGCAGGGTCCCGGGGAGCTGTTTTTT,CASSIPGQGPGELFF
TRBV20-1,TRBJ2-7,-,-,TGCAGTGCTAGTGGGGCCTCCTACGAGCAGTACTTC,CSASGASYEQYF
TRBV28,TRBJ1-2,TRBD1,-,TGTGCCAGCAGTTTTGGCGACAGGGCATATGGCTACACCTTC,CASSFGDRAYGYTF
TRBV6-2/TRBV6-3,TRBJ1-5,-,-,TGTGCCAGCAGTTCAGACCGACTATATGGCAATCAGCCCCAGCATTTT,CASSSDRLYGNQPQHF
TRBV6-5,TRBJ2-2,-,few,TGTGCCAGCAGTTCAGGTGGGGGCACCGGGGAGCTGTTTTTT,CASSSGGGTGELFF
TRBV6-2/TRBV6-3,TRBJ1-5,-,few,TGTGCCAGCAGTCCGGGGGGGATACAGCCCCAGCATTTT,CASSPGGIQPQHF
TRBV6-1,TRBJ1-2,TRBD1,-,TGTGCCAGCAAGGACAGGGGGCCTGGCTACACCTTC,CASKDRGPGYTF
TRBV24-1,TRBJ2-3,TRBD1,-,TGTGCCACCAGCAACCGGGACAGGGGAGGGTCAGATACGCAGTATTTT,CATSNRDRGGSDTQYF
TRBV10-3,TRBJ1-2,-,-,TGTGCCATCAGCGGGAGAGATGGCTACACCTTC,CAISGRDGYTF
TRBV11-1,TRBJ2-3,-,-,TGTGCCAGCAGCTTGGACAGAATCAGCACAGATACGCAGTATTTT,CASSLDRISTDTQYF
TRBV7-8,TRBJ2-7,-,few,TGTGCCAGCAGCTTAGGCAACCCCTACGAGCAGTACTTC,CASSLGNPYEQYF
TRBV19,TRBJ1-2,-,few,TGTGCCAGTAGTATGAGACAGACCTATGGCTACACCTTC,CASSMRQTYGYTF
TRBV6-4,TRBJ1-5,TRBD1,-,TGTGCCAGCATTCCTCGGGACAGGGAATGCGATCAGCCCCAGCATTTT,CASIPRDRECDQPQHF
TRBV7-2,TRBJ1-5,-,few,TGTGCCAGCAGCAGTGATATGGACAGAATCAATCAGCCCCAGCATTTT,CASSSDMDRINQPQHF
TRBV20-1,TRBJ1-1,TRBD1,-,TGCAGTGCGACCAACTACAGGGGCCTGTCCATGAACACTGAAGCTTTCTTT,CSATNYRGLSMNTEAFF
TRBV5-4,TRBJ1-5,-,few,TGTGCCAGCAGTAAAAGGGGTAGCAATCAGCCCCAGCATTTT,CASSKRGSNQPQHF